These 18 T cell receptor beta chains originate from one sample sequenced in a study of blood T cell repertoires in COVID-19. Profiled with immunoSEQ multiplex PCR; TCRdb holds only in-frame clones, not every one. The sample lists roughly 250,000 clones, 85% to 95% occurring once. Sequenced sample: PBMCs or T cells enriched from blood (not recorded which). Receptor source: a woman under 30 who had recovered from COVID-19.

The chain uses TRBV2 and TRBJ2-6; D is possibly TRBD1 (5 bases). The V and J ends lost 6 bases and 11 bases respectively, with 20 bases between them. The V gene's germline CDR1 is SNHLY and CDR2 FYNNEI. The CDR3 extends over 15 amino acids. CDR3 sequence: CASSEQDIPIDVLTF. The DNA of the CDR3 is TGTGCCAGCAGCGAACAGGATATCCCAATAGACGTCCTGACTTTC.

The CDR3 DNA reads TGTGCCAGCAGCCAATCCCTCAGTTTCCAGCCCCAGCATTTT. Its protein product is CASSQSLSFQPQHF. This chain uses TRBV3-1 (or the pseudogene TRBV3-2) with TRBJ1-5; D unresolved. CDR3 size: 14 residues. Germline V gene sequence: CDR1 LGHDT, CDR2 YNNKEL (reference sequence). V lost 2 bases, J lost 7 bases, and 12 bases lay in between.

This clone came up a few times. The J gene is TRBJ1-1, the V gene TRBV7-9; D is perhaps TRBD1 (6 bases). The length of the CDR3 is 18 residues. V lost 6 bases and J lost 4, with 27 bases in between. The germline gives CDR1 SEHNR, CDR2 FQNEAQ (reference sequence). Here the CDR3 reads CASRGKGIWGTGSTEAFF. CDR3 DNA sequence: TGTGCCAGCAGGGGTAAAGGGATCTGGGGCACAGGGAGCACTGAAGCTTTCTTT.

The chain uses TRBV5-1 and TRBJ1-4, with D perhaps matching TRBD1 (5 bases). V was shortened by 5 bases and J by 8 bases, with 13 bases between the two germline ends. CDR3 length equals 13 residues. Germline V lookup: CDR1 SGHRS, CDR2 YFSETQ. CDR3 nucleotide sequence: TGCGCCAGCAGACATGAACGGGGGGAAAAACTGTTTTTT. Translating it yields CASRHERGEKLFF.

This chain joins TRBV6-5 and TRBJ2-5; 11 nucleotides match TRBD1. CDR1 is MNHEY and CDR2 is SVGAGI in the germline V gene. The CDR3 consists of 14 residues. Trimming removed 6 bases from V and 2 bases from J; junction bases left unmatched: 2. The CDR3 DNA sequence: TGTGCCAGCAGGGGGACAGGGGGGCAAGAGACCCAGTACTTC. It translates to CASRGTGGQETQYF.

This clone was seen a single time. The V gene is TRBV7-8, the J gene TRBJ2-7, with D tentatively TRBD2 (5 bases). This CDR3 is 15 amino acids long. Germline values: CDR1 SGHVS, CDR2 FQNEAQ. V lost 0 bases and J 3 bases, leaving 12 bases between the germline ends. CDR3 in DNA: TGTGCCAGCAGCTTAGCTGGGAGTATTGGCTACGAGCAGTACTTC. It specifies CASSLAGSIGYEQYF.

The chain couples TRBV13 to TRBJ2-7, with 8 bases aligning to TRBD2. The CDR3 extends over 14 amino acids. After removal of 0 bases from V and 2 bases from J, the junction contained 0 bases not matched to a gene. CDR1 PRHDT and CDR2 FYEKMQ come from the germline V gene (reference sequence). The CDR3 loop reads CASSLGRGAYEQYF. The CDR3 coding sequence is TGTGCCAGCAGCTTAGGGCGGGGGGCCTACGAGCAGTACTTC.

The rearrangement joins TRBV11-2 to TRBJ2-7; TRBD1 matches at 7 bases. Trimming cost V 5 bases and J 1 base; bases outside gene matches: 8. CDR3 length equals 15 residues. Germline V gives CDR1 SGHAT, CDR2 FQNNGV. CDR3 amino acids: CASSLPAGGSYEQYF. The CDR3 DNA is TGTGCCAGCAGCCTCCCCGCAGGGGGATCCTACGAGCAGTACTTC.

The V gene is TRBV28, the J gene TRBJ1-2; 9 bases are a match to TRBD1. The germline V gene has CDR1 MDHEN and CDR2 SYDVKM. Trimming cost V 4 bases and J 5 bases; bases outside gene matches: 5. This CDR3 has 14 amino acids. The CDR3, as DNA: TGTGCCAGCAGTTCCACGGGACAGGGATATGGCTACACCTTC. It translates to CASSSTGQGYGYTF.

V usage is TRBV27 and J usage is TRBJ1-5, with 7 positions matching TRBD1. V lost 6 bases and J lost 7; bases outside the gene matches: 9. There are 14 residues in the CDR3. CDR1 is MNHEY and CDR2 is SMNVEV in the germline V gene (reference sequence). In nucleotides, the CDR3 is TGTGCCAGCAGCCCAGGGGGAGCAAAGCAGCCCCAGCATTTT. As protein: CASSPGGAKQPQHF.

J is TRBJ1-6 and V is TRBV28; no clear D gene. The CDR3 is made up of 12 amino acids. Germline V gene data show CDR1 as MDHEN and CDR2 as SYDVKM. V lost 6 bases and J 6 bases, leaving 6 bases between the germline ends. Written as DNA, the CDR3 is TGTGCCAGCAGCACAAGTAATTCACCCCTCCACTTT. Protein sequence: CASSTSNSPLHF.

The chain couples TRBV11-2 to TRBJ1-4; D ambiguous. Looked up from germline, CDR1 is SGHAT and CDR2 is FQNNGV. This CDR3 has 17 residues. V dropped 5 bases and J dropped 4 bases, with 20 bases sitting between them. In nucleotides, the CDR3 is TGTGCCAGCAGCCCCTCCCTTCCCGGAGGCGTTAATGAAAAACTGTTTTTT. Translating it yields CASSPSLPGGVNEKLFF.

This clone was seen just once. V is TRBV29-1 and J is TRBJ2-1; perhaps TRBD1 as D (6 bases). Germline V gene lookup returns CDR1 SQVTM and CDR2 ANQGSEA. The V and J ends lost 6 bases and 10 bases respectively, with 13 bases between them. The length of the CDR3 is 11 residues. In DNA form, the CDR3 reads TGCAGCGTCCCGGGACACATAGAGCAGTTCTTC. Residues: CSVPGHIEQFF.

V usage is TRBV28 and J usage is TRBJ2-7; D unresolved. CDR1 and CDR2 from the germline V gene are MDHEN and SYDVKM. CDR3 length: 12 amino acids. V dropped 5 bases and J dropped 7 bases, with 12 bases sitting between them. CDR3 amino acids: CASSQLDTEQYF. CDR3 sequence (DNA): TGTGCCAGCAGTCAACTCGACACGGAGCAGTACTTC.

J is TRBJ1-5 and V is TRBV5-1; D is uncertain. V lost 0 bases to trimming and J lost 4 bases, with 5 bases between them. This CDR3 is built from 13 residues. Germline V gene lookup returns CDR1 SGHRS and CDR2 YFSETQ. CDR3 residues: CASSLALNQPQHF. The CDR3, as DNA: TGCGCCAGCAGCTTGGCCCTAAATCAGCCCCAGCATTTT.

J is TRBJ1-2 and V is TRBV19; D might be TRBD1 (5 bases). The CDR3 contains 15 residues. The germline V gene encodes CDR1 LNHDA and CDR2 SQIVND (reference sequence). V was shortened by 4 bases and J by 6 bases, with 18 bases between the two germline ends. The CDR3 region is CASSRQLGRGDGYTF. CDR3 sequence (DNA): TGTGCCAGTAGTAGGCAGTTGGGGCGCGGCGATGGCTACACCTTC. Using reference TRBV19 and TRBJ1-2 for the parts outside the CDR3, the full variable domain is DGGITQSPKYLFRKEGQNVTLSCEQNLNHDAMYWYRQDPGQGLRLIYYSQIVNDFQKGDIAEGYSVSREKKESFPLTVTSAQKNPTAFYLCASSRQLGRGDGYTFGSGTRLTVV.

This clone was picked up one time. The chain couples TRBV9 to TRBJ1-2; 8 bases match TRBD1. The ends lost 3 bases at V and 4 bases at J; junction bases unmatched: 5. Germline assignment: CDR1 SGDLS and CDR2 YYNGEE. CDR3 size: 14 residues. This CDR3 reads CASSATGGTYGYTF. The CDR3, as DNA: TGTGCCAGCAGCGCAACAGGGGGAACCTATGGCTACACCTTC.

The chain uses TRBV3-1 (or the pseudogene TRBV3-2) and TRBJ1-2; 9 bases match TRBD1. Germline loops: CDR1 LGHDT, CDR2 YNNKEL (reference sequence). The CDR3 loop spans 15 amino acids. V was pared by 5 bases and J by 8 bases, with 12 bases of the junction left unmatched. Here the CDR3 DNA reads TGTGCCAGCAGCATGACCGGGACAGGGAAGTTCGGCTACACCTTC. The encoded protein is CASSMTGTGKFGYTF.